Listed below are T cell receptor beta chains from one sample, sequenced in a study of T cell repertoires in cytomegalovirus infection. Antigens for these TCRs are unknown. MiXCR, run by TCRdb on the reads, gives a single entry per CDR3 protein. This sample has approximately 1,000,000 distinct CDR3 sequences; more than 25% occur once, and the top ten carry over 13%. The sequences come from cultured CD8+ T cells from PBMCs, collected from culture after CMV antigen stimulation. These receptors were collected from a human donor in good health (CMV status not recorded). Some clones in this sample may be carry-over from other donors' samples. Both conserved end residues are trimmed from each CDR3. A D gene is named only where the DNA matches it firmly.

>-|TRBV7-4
ASAYRRAGGEIKLF
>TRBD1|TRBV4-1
ASSHLLGQGDSVSGNTIY
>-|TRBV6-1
ASSGQLYSNQTQH
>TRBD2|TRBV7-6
ASSPLTSGGARETQY
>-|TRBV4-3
ASSQGRRGSRYNEQF
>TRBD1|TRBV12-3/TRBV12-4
ASSFTGQVNNEQF
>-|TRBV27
ASGPQQPQH
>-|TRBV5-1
ASSAARDEQY
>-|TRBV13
ASSIRGTESTDTQY
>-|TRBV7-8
ASSPGTQPPFDTEAF
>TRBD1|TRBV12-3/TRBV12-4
ASSQPGQGSEDSPDEQY
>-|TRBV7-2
ASSRTLTGTEAF
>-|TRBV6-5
ASISRGNYGYT
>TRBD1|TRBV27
VSRNRGGRNTEAF
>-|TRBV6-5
ASTPRAGNTGELF
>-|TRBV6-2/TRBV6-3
ASSYSGPQDQY
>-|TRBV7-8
ASSLARALDGYT
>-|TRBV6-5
ASSYSNLEETQY
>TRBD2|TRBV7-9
ASSVSSGGADEQF
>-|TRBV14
ASSQGGRTARADYGYT
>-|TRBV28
ASNLDPGGNYGYT
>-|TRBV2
ASSETQGKDGYT
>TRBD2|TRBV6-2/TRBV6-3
ASTFSGGAEQF
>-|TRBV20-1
SALPPRRTPYNEQF
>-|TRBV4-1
ASSHKGHEQY
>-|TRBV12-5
ASGLRGAGELF
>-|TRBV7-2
ASSPRDSRKLF
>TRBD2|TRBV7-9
ASSTSGGLPYEQY
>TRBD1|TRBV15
ATSRDNLEAGGVGYT
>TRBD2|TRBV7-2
ASSLAGTSGGRGTDTQY
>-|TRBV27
ASSPSVNYGYT
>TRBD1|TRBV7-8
ASTGQAYNEQF
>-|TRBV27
ASSLYGVEY
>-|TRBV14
ASSPPGQGWYGYT
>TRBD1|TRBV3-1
VSKMTGGLYNEQF
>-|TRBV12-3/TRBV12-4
ASSSDTAEAF
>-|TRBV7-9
ASSLVSSGQPNGGYT
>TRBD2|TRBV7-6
ASSSTSGGAFSYEQY
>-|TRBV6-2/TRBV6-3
ASTLDGTRGTQY
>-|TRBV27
ASSLTGGLNYGYT
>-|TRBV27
ASSLAGQPSETQY
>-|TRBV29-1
SAQTGKVGEGYT
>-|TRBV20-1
SALRGNTGELF
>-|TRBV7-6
ASSLEGPQTNEKLF
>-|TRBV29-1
SVSGGTRDEQY
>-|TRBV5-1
ASSVTGYDGYT
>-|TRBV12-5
ASGFRTGELF
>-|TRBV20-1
SARDILMAVTQY
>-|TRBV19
ASSMILRGPSTDTQY
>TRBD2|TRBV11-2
ASSLGLAGGPERPGETQY
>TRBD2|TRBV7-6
ASSLGLATGELF
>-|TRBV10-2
ASSESRQTDTQY
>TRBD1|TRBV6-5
ASSYSGTGLNEQF
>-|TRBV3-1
ASSQVREGGTDTQY
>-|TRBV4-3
ASSPIGGDSF
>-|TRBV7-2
ASSLDGYQPQH
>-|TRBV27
ASGRSSYTEAF
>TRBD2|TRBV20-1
SARDPGGLSLDEQY
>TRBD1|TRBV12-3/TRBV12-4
ASSPGQGLTDTQY